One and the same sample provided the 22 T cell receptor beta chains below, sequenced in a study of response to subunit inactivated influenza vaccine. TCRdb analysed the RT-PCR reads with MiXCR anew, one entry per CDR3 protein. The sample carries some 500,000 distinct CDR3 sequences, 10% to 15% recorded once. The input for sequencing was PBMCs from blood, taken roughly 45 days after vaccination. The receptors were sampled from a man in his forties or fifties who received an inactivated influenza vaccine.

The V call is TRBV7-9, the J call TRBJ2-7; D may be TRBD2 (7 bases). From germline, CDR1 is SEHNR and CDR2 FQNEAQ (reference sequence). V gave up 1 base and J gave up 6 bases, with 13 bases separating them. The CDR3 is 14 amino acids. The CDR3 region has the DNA TGTGCCAGCAGCTTAGGTCCCGGGGGGCGCGAGCAGTACTTC. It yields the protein CASSLGPGGREQYF.

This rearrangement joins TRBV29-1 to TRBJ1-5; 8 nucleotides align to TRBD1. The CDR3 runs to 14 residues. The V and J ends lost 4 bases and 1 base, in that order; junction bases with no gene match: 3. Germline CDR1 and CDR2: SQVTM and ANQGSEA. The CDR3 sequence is CSVVTGESNQPQHF. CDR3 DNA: TGCAGCGTTGTGACAGGGGAAAGCAATCAGCCCCAGCATTTT.

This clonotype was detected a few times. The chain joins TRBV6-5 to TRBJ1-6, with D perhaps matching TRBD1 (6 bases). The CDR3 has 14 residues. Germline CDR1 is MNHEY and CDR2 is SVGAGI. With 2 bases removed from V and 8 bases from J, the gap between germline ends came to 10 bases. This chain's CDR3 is CASSYGGLHSPLHF. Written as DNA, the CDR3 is TGTGCCAGCAGTTACGGGGGCCTACATTCACCCCTCCACTTT.

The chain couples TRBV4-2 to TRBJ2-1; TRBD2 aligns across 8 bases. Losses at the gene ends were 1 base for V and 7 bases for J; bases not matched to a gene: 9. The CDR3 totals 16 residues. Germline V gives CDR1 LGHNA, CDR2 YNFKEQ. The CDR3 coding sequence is TGTGCCAGCAGCCAAGGTAATAGCGGGACTGGAAATGAGCAGTTCTTC. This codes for CASSQGNSGTGNEQFF.

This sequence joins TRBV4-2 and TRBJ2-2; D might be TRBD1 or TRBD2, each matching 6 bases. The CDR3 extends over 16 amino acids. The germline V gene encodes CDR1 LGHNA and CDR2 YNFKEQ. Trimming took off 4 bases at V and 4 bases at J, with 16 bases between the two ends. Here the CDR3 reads CASSLGGQTSTGELFF. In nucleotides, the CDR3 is TGTGCCAGCAGCCTCGGGGGCCAAACTAGCACCGGGGAGCTGTTTTTT.

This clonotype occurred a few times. The DNA for the CDR3 is TGCGCCAGCAGCTTGGAAGGGGGCCATGAGCAGTTCTTC. Translation gives CASSLEGGHEQFF. This chain joins TRBV5-1 and TRBJ2-1, with TRBD1 matching 7 bases. The V and J ends lost 0 bases and 8 bases, in that order; junction bases with no gene match: 2. CDR1 SGHRS and CDR2 YFSETQ come from the germline V gene. The CDR3 is made up of 13 amino acids.

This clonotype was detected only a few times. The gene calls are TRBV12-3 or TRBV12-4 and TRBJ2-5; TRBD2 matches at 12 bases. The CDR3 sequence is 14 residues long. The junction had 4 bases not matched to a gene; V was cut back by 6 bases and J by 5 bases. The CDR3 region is CASRLAGGTETQYF. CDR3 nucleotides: TGTGCCAGCAGACTAGCGGGGGGCACGGAGACCCAGTACTTC.

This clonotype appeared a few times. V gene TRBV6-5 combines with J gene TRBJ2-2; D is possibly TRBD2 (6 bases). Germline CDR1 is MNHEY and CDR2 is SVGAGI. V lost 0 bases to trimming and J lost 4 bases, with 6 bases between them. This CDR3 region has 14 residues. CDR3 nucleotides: TGTGCCAGCAGTTACTCGCGGGGCACCGGGGAGCTGTTTTTT. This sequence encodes CASSYSRGTGELFF.

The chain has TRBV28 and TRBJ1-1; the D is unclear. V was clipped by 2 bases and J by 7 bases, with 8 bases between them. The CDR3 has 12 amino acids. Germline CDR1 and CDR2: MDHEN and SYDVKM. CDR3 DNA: TGTGCCAGCAGTTTAGTCCCAGGTGAAGCTTTCTTT. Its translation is CASSLVPGEAFF.

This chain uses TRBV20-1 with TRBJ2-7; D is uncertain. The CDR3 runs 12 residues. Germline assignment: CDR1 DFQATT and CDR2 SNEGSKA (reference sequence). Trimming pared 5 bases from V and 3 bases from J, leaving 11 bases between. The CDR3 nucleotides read TGCAGTGCTGCAACGGAGCTCTACGAGCAGTACTTC. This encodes CSAATELYEQYF.

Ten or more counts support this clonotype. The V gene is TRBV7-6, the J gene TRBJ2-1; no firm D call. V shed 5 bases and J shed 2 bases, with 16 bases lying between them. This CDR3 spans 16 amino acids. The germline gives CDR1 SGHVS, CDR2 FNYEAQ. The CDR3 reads CASSLELVSTYNEQFF. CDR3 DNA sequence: TGTGCCAGCAGCCTAGAATTAGTTTCGACCTACAATGAGCAGTTCTTC.

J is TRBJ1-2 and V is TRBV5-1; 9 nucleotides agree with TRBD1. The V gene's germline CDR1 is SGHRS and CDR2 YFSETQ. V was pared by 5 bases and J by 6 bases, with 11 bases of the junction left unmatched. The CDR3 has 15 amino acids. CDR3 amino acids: CASRPPGQGLHGYTF. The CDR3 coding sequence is TGCGCCAGCAGACCTCCGGGACAGGGTTTGCATGGCTACACCTTC.

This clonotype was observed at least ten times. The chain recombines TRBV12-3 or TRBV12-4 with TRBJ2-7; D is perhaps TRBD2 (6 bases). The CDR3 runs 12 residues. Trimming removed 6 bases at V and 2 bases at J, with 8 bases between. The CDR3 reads CASRGLTYEQYF. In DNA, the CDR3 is TGTGCCAGCAGGGGACTTACCTACGAGCAGTACTTC.

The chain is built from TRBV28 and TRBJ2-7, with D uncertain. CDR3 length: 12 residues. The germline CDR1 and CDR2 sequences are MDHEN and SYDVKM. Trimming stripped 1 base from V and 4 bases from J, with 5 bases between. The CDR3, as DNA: TGTGCCAGCAGTTTATCATATTACGAGCAGTACTTC. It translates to CASSLSYYEQYF. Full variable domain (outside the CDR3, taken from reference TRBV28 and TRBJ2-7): DVKVTQSSRYLVKRTGEKVFLECVQDMDHENMFWYRQDPGLGLRLIYFSYDVKMKEKGDIPEGYSVSREKKERFSLILESASTNQTSMYLCASSLSYYEQYFGPGTRLTVT.

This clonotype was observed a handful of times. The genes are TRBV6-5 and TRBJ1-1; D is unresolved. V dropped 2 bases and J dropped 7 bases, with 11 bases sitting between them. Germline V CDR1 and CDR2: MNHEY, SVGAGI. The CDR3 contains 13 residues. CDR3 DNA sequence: TGTGCCAGCAGTTACGGGCAGGCCCTTGAAGCTTTCTTT. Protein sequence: CASSYGQALEAFF.

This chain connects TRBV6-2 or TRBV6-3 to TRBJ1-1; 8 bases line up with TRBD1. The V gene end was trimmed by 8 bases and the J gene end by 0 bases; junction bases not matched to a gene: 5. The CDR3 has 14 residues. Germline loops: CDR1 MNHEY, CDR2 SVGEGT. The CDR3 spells CASYGQGMNTEAFF. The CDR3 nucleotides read TGTGCCAGCTACGGACAGGGAATGAACACTGAAGCTTTCTTT.

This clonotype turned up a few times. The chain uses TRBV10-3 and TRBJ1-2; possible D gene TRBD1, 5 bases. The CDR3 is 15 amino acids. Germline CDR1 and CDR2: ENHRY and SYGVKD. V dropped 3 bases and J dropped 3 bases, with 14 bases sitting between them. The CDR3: CAISDLTGTYYGYTF. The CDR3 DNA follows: TGTGCCATCAGTGATTTAACCGGGACTTACTATGGCTACACCTTC.

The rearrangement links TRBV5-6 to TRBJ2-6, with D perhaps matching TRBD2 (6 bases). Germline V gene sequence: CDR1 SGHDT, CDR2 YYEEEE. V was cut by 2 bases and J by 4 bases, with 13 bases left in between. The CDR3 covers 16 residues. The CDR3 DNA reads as TGTGCCAGCAGCTTTCGCGGCAGCGGGGGGGCCAACGTCCTGACTTTC. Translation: CASSFRGSGGANVLTF.

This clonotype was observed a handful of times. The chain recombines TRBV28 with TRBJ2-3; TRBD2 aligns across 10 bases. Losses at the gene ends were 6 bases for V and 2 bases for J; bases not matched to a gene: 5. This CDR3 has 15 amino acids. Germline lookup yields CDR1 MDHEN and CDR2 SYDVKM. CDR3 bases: TGTGCCAGCAGGGCTAGCGGGAGCCCCACAGATACGCAGTATTTT. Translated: CASRASGSPTDTQYF.

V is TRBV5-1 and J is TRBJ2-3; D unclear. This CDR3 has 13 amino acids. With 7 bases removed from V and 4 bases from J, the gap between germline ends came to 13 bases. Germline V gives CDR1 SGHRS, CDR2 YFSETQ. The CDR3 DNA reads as TGCGCCAGCGCACTGGGGTCCCCAGATACGCAGTATTTT. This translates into CASALGSPDTQYF.

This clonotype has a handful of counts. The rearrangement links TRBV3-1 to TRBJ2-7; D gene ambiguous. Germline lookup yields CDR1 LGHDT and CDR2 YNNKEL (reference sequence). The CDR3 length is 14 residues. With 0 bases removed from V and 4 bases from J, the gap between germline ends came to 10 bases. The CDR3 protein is CASSQDPTVYEQYF. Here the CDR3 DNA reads TGTGCCAGCAGCCAAGATCCCACAGTTTACGAGCAGTACTTC.

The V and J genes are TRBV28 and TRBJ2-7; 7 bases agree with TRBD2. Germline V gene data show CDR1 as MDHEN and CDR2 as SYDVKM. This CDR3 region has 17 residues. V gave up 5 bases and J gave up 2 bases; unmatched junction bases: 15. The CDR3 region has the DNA TGTGCCAGCAGTGGGAACCGAGCCGGGACTACGCCCTACGAGCAGTACTTC. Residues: CASSGNRAGTTPYEQYF.